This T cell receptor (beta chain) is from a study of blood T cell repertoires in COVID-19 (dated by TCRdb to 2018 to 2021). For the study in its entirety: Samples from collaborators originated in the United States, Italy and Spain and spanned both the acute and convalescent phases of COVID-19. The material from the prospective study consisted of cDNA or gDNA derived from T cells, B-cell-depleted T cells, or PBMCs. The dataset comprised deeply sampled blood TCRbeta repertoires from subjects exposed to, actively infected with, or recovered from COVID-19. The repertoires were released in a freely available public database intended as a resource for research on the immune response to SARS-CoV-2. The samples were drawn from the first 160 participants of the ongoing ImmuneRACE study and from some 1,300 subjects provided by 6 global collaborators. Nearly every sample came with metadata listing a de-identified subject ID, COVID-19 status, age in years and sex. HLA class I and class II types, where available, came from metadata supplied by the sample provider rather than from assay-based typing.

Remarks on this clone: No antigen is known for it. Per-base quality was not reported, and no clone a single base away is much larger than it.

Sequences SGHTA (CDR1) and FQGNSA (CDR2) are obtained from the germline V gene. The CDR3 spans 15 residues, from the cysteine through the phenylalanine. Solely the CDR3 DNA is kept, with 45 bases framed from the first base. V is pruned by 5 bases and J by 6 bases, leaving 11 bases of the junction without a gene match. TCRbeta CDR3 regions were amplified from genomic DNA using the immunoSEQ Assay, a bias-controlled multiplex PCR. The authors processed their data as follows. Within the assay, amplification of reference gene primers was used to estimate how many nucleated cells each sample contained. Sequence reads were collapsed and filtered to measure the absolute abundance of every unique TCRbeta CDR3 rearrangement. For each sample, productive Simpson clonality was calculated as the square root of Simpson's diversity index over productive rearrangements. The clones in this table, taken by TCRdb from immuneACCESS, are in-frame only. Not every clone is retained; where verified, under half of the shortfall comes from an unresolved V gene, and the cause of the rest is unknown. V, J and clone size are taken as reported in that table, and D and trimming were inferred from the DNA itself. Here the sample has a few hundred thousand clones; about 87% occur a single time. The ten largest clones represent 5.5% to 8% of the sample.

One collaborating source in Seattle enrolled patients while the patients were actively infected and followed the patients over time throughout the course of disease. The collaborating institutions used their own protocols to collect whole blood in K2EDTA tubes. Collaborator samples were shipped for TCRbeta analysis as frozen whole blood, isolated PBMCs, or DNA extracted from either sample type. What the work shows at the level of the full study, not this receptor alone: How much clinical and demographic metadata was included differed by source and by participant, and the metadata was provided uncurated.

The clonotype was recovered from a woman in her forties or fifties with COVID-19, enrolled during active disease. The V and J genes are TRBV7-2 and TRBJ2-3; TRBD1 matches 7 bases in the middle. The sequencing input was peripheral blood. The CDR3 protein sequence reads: CASSARGRSFDTQYF. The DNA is TGTGCCAGCAGCGCTAGGGGGCGGTCTTTCGATACGCAGTATTTT.